The entry below describes one TCR beta chain. Its specificity is not known. Assay used: immunoSEQ multiplex PCR; TCRdb lists only in-frame clones, some missing. This repertoire shows roughly 56,000 clones, about 85% found once; its top ten account for about 1%. Per the germline V gene, CDR1 is SGHTA and CDR2 is FQGNSA. After removal of 1 base from V and 5 bases from J, the junction contained 1 base not matched to a gene. The CDR3 spans 14 residues. These data come from a study of OX40 agonist ivuxolimab in advanced cancers. Study background: Across the patients, intravenous ivuxolimab was delivered every 2 weeks at 0.01 to 10 mg/kg. Participants, 75% to 85% male, averaged approximately 56 years of age, ranging from roughly 23 to 80.

Notes on the study in general: Which antigen the expanded peripheral T cells recognized is unknown.

The specimen was CD4+ or CD8+ T cells sorted from blood, collected in a trial of the OX40 agonist ivuxolimab. The sequence came from an adult with an advanced solid tumor such as melanoma, head and neck, liver or kidney cancer. The rearrangement links TRBV7-2 to TRBJ2-5, with TRBD2 matching 10 bases. CDR3 DNA: TGTGCCAGCAGCTTAGTTAGCGGGGGGGAGACCCAGTACTTC. It specifies CASSLVSGGETQYF.